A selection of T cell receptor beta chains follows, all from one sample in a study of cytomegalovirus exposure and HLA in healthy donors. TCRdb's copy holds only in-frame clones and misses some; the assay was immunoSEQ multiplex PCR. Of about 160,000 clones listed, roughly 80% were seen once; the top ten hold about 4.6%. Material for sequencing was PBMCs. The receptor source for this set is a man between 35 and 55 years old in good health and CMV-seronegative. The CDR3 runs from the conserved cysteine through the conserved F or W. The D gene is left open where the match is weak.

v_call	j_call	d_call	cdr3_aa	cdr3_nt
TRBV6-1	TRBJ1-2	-	CASSELEVNYGYTF	TGTGCCAGCAGTGAATTGGAGGTGAACTATGGCTACACCTTC
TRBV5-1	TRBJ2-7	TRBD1	CASSAPGQPYEQYF	TGCGCCAGCAGCGCGCCGGGACAGCCCTACGAGCAGTACTTC
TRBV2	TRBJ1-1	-	CASSEVGPEKITEAFF	TGTGCCAGCAGTGAAGTGGGCCCGGAAAAGATCACTGAAGCTTTCTTT
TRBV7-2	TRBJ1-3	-	CASSSGIGIYF	TGTGCCAGCAGCTCGGGAATCGGCATATATTTT
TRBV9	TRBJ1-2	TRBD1	CASSVAPNRGHYGYTF	TGTGCCAGCAGCGTAGCCCCCAACAGGGGGCATTATGGCTACACCTTC
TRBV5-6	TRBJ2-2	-	CASSLPGTPNTGELFF	TGTGCCAGCAGCTTGCCGGGAACCCCGAACACCGGGGAGCTGTTTTTT
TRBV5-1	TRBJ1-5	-	CASSLGAGNQPQHF	TGCGCCAGCAGCTTGGGGGCTGGCAATCAGCCCCAGCATTTT
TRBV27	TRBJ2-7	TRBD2	CASTVSGGATGEQYF	TGTGCCAGCACCGTTAGCGGGGGGGCCACGGGCGAGCAGTACTTC
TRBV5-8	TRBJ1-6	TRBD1	CASSKGQRNSPLHF	TGTGCCAGCAGCAAGGGACAGCGTAATTCACCCCTCCACTTT
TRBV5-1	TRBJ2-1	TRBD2	CASSLNSGGFEQFF	TGCGCCAGCAGCTTGAATAGCGGGGGGTTTGAGCAGTTCTTC
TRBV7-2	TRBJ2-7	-	CASSLVATGNYEQYF	TGTGCCAGCAGCTTAGTCGCGACAGGAAACTACGAGCAGTACTTC
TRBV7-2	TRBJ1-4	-	CASSLSGNANEKLFF	TGTGCCAGCAGCTTATCAGGGAATGCTAATGAAAAACTGTTTTTT
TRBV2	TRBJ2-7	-	CASSNYDYRF	TGTGCCAGCAGTAACTACGATTACAGGTTC